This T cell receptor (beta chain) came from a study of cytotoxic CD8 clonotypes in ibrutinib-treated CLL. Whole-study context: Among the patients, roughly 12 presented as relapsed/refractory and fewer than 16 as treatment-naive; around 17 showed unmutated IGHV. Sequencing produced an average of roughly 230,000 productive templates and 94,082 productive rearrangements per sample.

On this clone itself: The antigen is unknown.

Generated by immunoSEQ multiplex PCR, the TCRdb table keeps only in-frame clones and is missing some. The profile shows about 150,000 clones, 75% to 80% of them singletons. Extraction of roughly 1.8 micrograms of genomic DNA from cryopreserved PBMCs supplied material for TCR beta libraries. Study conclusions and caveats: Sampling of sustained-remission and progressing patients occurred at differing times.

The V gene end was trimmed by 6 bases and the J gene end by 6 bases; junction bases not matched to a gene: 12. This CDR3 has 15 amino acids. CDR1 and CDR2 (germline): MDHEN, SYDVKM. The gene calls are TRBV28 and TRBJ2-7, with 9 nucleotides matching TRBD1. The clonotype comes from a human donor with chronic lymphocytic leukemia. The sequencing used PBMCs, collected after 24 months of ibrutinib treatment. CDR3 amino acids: CASRSPGTGRGEQYF. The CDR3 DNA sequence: TGTGCCAGCAGGTCGCCCGGGACAGGGAGGGGCGAGCAGTACTTC. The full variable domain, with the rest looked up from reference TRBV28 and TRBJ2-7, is DVKVTQSSRYLVKRTGEKVFLECVQDMDHENMFWYRQDPGLGLRLIYFSYDVKMKEKGDIPEGYSVSREKKERFSLILESASTNQTSMYLCASRSPGTGRGEQYFGPGTRLTVT.